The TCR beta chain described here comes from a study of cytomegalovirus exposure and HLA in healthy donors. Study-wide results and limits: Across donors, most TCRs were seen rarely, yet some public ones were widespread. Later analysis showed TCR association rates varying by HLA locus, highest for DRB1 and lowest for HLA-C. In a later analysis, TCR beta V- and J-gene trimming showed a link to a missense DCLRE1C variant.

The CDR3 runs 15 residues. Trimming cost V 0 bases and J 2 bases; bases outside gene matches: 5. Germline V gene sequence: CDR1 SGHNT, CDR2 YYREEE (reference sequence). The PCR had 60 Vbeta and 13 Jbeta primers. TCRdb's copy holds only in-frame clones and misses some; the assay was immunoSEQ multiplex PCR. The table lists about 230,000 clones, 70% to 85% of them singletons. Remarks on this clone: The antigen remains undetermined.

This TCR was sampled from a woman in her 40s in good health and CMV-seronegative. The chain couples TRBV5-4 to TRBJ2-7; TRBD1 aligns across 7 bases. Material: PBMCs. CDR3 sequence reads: CASSLEQGNTYEQYF. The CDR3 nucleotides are TGTGCCAGCAGCTTGGAACAGGGGAACACCTACGAGCAGTACTTC. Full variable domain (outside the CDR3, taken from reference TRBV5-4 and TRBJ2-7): ETGVTQSPTHLIKTRGQQVTLRCSSQSGHNTVSWYQQALGQGPQFIFQYYREEENGRGNFPPRFSGLQFPNYSSELNVNALELDDSALYLCASSLEQGNTYEQYFGPGTRLTVT.